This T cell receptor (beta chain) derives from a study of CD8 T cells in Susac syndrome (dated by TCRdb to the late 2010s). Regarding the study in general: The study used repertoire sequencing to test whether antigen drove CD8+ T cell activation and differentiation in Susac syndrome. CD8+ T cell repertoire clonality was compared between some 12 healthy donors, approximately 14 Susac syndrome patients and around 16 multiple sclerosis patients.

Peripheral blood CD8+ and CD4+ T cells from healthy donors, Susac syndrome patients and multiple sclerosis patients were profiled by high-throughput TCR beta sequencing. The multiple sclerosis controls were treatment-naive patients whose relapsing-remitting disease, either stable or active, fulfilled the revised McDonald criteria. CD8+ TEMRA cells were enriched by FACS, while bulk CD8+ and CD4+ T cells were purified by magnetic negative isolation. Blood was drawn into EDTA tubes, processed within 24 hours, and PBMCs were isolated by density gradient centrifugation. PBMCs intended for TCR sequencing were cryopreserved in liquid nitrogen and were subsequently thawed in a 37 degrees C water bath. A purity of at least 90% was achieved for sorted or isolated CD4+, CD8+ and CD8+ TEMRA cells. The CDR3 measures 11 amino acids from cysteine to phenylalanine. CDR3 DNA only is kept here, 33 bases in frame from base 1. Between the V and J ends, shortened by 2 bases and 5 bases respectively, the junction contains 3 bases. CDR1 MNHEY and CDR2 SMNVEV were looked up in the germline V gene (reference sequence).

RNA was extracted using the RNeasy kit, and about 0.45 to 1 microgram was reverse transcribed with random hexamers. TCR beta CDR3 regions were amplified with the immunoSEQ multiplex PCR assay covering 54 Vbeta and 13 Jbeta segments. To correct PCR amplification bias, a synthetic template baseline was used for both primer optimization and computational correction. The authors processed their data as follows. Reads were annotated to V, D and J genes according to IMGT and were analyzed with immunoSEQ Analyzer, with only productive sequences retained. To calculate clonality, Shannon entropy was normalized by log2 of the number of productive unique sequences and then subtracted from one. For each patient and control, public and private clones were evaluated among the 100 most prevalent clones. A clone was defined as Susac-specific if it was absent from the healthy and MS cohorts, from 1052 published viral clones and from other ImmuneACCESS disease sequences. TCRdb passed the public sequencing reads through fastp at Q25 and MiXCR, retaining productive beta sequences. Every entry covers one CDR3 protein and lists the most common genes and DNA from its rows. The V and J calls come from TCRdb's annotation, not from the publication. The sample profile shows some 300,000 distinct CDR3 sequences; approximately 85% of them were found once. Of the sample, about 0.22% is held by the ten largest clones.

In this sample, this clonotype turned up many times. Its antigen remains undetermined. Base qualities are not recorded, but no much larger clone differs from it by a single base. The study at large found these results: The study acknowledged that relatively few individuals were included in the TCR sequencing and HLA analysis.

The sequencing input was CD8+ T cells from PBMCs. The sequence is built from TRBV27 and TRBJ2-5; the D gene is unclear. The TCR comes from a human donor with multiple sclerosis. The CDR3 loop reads CASSLGETQYF. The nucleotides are TGTGCCAGCAGTTTAGGGGAGACCCAGTACTTC.